This T cell receptor beta chain was profiled in a study of blood T cell repertoires in COVID-19. Participant age was about 18 to 89 years, and participants resided in 20 to 30 US areas. Participant-given clinical history determined each cohort assignment. Libraries were prepared by immunoSEQ multiplex PCR; TCRdb keeps only in-frame clonotypes and omits some of them. The sample has some 300,000 clones; approximately 86% are singletons. CDR3 size: 12 residues. V was pared by 11 bases and J by 1 base, with 10 bases between. Per the germline V gene, CDR1 is SNHLY and CDR2 is FYNNEI. The chain recombines TRBV2 with TRBJ2-3; possible D gene TRBD2, 5 bases. This TCR was sampled from a woman aged 25 to 39 who had recovered from COVID-19. Material for sequencing was PBMCs or T cells enriched from blood (not recorded which). As DNA, the CDR3 is TGTGCCCACGCGAGGGGCACAGATACGCAGTATTTT. Translated: CAHARGTDTQYF. The full variable domain, with the rest looked up from reference TRBV2 and TRBJ2-3, is EPEVTQTPSHQVTQMGQEVILRCVPISNHLYFYWYRQILGQKVEFLVSFYNNEISEKSEIFDDQFSVERPDGSNFTLKIRSTKLEDSAMYFCAHARGTDTQYFGPGTRLTVL.